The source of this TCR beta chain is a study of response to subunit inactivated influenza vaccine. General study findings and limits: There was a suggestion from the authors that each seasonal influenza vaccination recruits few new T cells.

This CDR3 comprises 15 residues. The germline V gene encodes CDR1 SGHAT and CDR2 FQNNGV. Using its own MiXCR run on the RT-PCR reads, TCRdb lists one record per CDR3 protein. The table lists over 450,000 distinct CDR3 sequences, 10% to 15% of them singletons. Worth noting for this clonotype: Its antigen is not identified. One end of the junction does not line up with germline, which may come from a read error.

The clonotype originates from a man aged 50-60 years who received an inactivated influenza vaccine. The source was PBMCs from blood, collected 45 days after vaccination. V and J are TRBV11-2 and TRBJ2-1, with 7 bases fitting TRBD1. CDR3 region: CASSKDRFTYSEQFF. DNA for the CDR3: TGTGCCAGCAGCAAGGACAGGTTTACCTACAGTGAGCAGTTCTTC.